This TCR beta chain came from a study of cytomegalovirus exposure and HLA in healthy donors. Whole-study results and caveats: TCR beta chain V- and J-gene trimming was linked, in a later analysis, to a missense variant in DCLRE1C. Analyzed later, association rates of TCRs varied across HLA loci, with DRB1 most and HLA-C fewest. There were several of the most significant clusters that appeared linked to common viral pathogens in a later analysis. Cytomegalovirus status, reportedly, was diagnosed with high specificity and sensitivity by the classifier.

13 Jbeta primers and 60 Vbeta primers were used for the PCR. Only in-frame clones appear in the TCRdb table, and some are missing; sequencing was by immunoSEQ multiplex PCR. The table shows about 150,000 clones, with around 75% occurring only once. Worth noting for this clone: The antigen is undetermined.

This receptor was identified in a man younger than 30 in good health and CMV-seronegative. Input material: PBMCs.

The CDR3 DNA sequence: TGTGCCAGCAGCTACGGACTAGCGGGACTTACTTACACAGATACGCAGTATTTT. Residues: CASSYGLAGLTYTDTQYF. This chain joins TRBV7-9 and TRBJ2-3; 12 bases map to TRBD2. This CDR3 contains 18 residues. In germline, CDR1 is SEHNR, CDR2 FQNEAQ (reference sequence). The trim removed 4 bases at V and 2 bases at J, leaving 10 bases unmatched.